This T cell receptor beta chain was recovered during a study of cytomegalovirus exposure and HLA in healthy donors. Trimming left V 3 bases short and J 2 bases short, with 11 bases between. Germline CDR1 MDHEN, CDR2 SYDVKM. CDR3 size: 15 residues. PCR used 60 Vbeta primers and 13 Jbeta primers. Original analysis: About 10 million of 65 million to 95 million unique TCR beta chains were shared, per a later count. Using immunoSEQ multiplex PCR, the repertoire was profiled, and TCRdb retains in-frame clones only, with some absent. V and J calls and clone size come straight from that table; D and trimming were deduced from the DNA. The table includes 40,000 or so clones, about nine tenths detected once.

V is TRBV28 and J is TRBJ2-1; the D gene is possibly TRBD1 (5 bases). This clonotype was obtained from a woman aged 40 to 50 in good health and CMV-seropositive. The sequencing input was PBMCs. The CDR3 sequence is CASSFAGLAYNEQFF. Here the CDR3 DNA reads TGTGCCAGCAGTTTCGCAGGGCTAGCCTACAATGAGCAGTTCTTC. The full variable domain, its missing parts supplied by reference TRBV28 and TRBJ2-1, is DVKVTQSSRYLVKRTGEKVFLECVQDMDHENMFWYRQDPGLGLRLIYFSYDVKMKEKGDIPEGYSVSREKKERFSLILESASTNQTSMYLCASSFAGLAYNEQFFGPGTRLTVL.